This T cell receptor (beta chain) stems from a study of blood T cell repertoires in COVID-19. Study in general: PBMCs, B-cell-depleted T cells, or T cells were the source of the cDNA or gDNA that made up the material.

Trimming stripped 0 bases from V and 1 base from J, with 10 bases between. The CDR3 is 16 residues long. Per the germline V gene, CDR1 is SGHTA and CDR2 is FQGNSA. Repertoires were generated with immunoSEQ multiplex PCR, while TCRdb's copy carries only in-frame clones and drops some. The sample includes around 60,000 clones, roughly 90% of them seen just once. The chain employs TRBV7-2 and TRBJ1-5; D gene ambiguous. The clonotype originates from a human donor in a cohort sampled during active COVID-19. Material for sequencing was peripheral blood. CDR3 amino acids: CASSLAPVQSNQPQHF. The CDR3 bases are TGTGCCAGCAGCTTAGCCCCCGTACAGAGCAATCAGCCCCAGCATTTT.